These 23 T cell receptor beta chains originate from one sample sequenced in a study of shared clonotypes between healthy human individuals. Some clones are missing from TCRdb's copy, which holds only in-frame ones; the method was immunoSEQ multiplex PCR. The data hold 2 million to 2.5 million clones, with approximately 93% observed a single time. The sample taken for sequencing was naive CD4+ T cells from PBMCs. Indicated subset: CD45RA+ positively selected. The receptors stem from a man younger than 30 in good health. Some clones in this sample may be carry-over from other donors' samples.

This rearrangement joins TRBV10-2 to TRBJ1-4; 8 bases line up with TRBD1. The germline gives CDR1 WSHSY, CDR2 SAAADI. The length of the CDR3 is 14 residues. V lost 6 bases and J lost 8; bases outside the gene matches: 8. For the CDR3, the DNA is TGCGCCAGCAGAATGACAGGGGTCGACGAAAAACTGTTTTTT. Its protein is CASRMTGVDEKLFF.

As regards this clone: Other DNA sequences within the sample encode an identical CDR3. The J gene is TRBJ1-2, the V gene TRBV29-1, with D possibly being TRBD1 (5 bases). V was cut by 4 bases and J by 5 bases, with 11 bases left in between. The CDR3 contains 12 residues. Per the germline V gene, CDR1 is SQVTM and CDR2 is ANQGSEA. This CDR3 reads CSVGGVGYGYTF. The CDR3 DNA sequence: TGCAGCGTTGGAGGGGTAGGGTATGGCTACACCTTC.

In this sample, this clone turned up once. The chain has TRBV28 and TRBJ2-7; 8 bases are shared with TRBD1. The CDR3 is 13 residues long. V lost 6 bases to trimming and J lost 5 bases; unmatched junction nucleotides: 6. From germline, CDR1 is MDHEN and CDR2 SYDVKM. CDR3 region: CASSLDRDHEQYF. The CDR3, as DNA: TGTGCCAGCAGCCTGGACAGGGACCACGAGCAGTACTTC.

The DNA for the CDR3 is TGCGCCAGCGCCCCCCGGACAGGGGGCAACATTCAGTACTTC. It is translated as CASAPRTGGNIQYF. The chain couples TRBV5-1 to TRBJ2-4, with 11 bases matching TRBD1. The CDR3 sequence is 14 residues long. CDR1 is SGHRS, CDR2 YFSETQ, per germline. The V gene end was trimmed by 7 bases and the J gene end by 7 bases; junction bases not matched to a gene: 7.

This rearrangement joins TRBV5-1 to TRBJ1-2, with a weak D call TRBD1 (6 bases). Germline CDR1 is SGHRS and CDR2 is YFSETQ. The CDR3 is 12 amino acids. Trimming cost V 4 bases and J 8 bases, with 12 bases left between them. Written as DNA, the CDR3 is TGCGCCAGCAGCCTGAACAGGGAGGGCTACACCTTC. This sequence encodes CASSLNREGYTF.

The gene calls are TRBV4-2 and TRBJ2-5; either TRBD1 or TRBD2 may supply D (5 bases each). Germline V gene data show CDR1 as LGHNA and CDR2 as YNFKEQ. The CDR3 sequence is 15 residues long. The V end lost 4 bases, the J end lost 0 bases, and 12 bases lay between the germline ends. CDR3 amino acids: CASSPGPTYQETQYF. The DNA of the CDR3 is TGTGCCAGCAGCCCGGGACCTACGTACCAAGAGACCCAGTACTTC.

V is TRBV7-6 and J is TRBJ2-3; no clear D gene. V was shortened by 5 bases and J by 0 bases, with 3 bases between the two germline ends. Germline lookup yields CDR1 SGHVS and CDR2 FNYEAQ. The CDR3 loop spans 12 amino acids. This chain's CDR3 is CASSQSTDTQYF. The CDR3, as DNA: TGTGCCAGCAGCCAGAGCACAGATACGCAGTATTTT.

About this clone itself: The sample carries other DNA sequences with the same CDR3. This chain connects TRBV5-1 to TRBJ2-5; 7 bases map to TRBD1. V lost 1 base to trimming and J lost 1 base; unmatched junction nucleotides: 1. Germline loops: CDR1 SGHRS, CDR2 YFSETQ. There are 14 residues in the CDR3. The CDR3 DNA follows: TGCGCCAGCAGCTTGTGGACAGGCCAAGAGACCCAGTACTTC. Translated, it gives CASSLWTGQETQYF.

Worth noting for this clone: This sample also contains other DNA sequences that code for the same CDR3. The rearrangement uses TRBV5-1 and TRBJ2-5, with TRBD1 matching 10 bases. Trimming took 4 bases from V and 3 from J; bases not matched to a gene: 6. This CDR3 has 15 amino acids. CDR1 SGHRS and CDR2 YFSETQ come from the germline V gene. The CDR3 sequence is CASSEAGTGEETQYF. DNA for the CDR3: TGCGCCAGCAGCGAGGCTGGGACAGGGGAAGAGACCCAGTACTTC.

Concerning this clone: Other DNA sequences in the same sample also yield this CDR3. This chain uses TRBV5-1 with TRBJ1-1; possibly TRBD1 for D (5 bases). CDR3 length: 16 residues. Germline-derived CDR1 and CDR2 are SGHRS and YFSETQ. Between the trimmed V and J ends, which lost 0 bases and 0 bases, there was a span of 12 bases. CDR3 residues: CASSLAGLGMNTEAFF. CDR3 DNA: TGCGCCAGCAGCTTGGCAGGGTTAGGAATGAACACTGAAGCTTTCTTT.

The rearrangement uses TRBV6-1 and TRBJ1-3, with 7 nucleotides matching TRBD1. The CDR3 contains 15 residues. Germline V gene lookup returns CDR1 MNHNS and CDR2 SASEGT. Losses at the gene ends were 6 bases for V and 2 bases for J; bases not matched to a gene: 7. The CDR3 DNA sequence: TGTGCCAGCAGGGGCCAGACAGGGACTGGAAACACCATATATTTT. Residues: CASRGQTGTGNTIYF.

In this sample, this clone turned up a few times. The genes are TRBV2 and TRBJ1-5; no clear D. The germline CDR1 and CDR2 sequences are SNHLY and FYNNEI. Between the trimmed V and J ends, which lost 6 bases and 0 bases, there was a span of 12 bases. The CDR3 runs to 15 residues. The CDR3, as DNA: TGTGCCAGCAGCGCTCGGGGTCTTAGCAATCAGCCCCAGCATTTT. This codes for CASSARGLSNQPQHF.

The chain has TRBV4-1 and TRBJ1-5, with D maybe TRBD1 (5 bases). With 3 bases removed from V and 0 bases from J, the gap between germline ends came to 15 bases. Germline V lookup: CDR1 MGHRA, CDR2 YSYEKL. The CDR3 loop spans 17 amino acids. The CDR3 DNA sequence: TGCGCCAGCAGCCAGGGGGTTGGCCAGTATAGCAATCAGCCCCAGCATTTT. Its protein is CASSQGVGQYSNQPQHF.

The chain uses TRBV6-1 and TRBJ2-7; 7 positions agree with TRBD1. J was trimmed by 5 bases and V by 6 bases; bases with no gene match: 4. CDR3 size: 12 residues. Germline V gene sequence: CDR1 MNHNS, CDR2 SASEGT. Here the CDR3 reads CASSLTGNEQYF. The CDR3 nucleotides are TGTGCCAGCAGCCTGACAGGGAACGAGCAGTACTTC.

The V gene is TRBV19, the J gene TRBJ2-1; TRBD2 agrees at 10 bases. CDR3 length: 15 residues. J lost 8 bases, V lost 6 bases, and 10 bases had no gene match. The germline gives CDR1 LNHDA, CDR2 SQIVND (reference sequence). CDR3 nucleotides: TGTGCCAGTAGCCTAGGGACTAGCGACTTCGATGAGCAGTTCTTC. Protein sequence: CASSLGTSDFDEQFF. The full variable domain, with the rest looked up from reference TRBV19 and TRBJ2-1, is DGGITQSPKYLFRKEGQNVTLSCEQNLNHDAMYWYRQDPGQGLRLIYYSQIVNDFQKGDIAEGYSVSREKKESFPLTVTSAQKNPTAFYLCASSLGTSDFDEQFFGPGTRLTVL.

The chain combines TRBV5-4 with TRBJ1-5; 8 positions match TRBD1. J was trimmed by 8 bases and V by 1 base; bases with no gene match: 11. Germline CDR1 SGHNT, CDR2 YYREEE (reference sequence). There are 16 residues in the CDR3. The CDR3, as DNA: TGTGCCAGCAGCTTGAGTACGACAGGGGTGGTAGAGCCCCAGCATTTT. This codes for CASSLSTTGVVEPQHF. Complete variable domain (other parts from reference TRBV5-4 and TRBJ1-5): ETGVTQSPTHLIKTRGQQVTLRCSSQSGHNTVSWYQQALGQGPQFIFQYYREEENGRGNFPPRFSGLQFPNYSSELNVNALELDDSALYLCASSLSTTGVVEPQHFGDGTRLSIL.

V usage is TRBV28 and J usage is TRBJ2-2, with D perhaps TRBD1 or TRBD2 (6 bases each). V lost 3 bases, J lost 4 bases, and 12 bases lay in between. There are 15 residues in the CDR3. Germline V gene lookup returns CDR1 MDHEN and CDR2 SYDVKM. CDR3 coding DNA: TGTGCCAGCAGTTTCTGGGGGGCGGTCACCGGGGAGCTGTTTTTT. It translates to CASSFWGAVTGELFF. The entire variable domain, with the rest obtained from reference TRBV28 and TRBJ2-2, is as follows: DVKVTQSSRYLVKRTGEKVFLECVQDMDHENMFWYRQDPGLGLRLIYFSYDVKMKEKGDIPEGYSVSREKKERFSLILESASTNQTSMYLCASSFWGAVTGELFFGEGSRLTVL.

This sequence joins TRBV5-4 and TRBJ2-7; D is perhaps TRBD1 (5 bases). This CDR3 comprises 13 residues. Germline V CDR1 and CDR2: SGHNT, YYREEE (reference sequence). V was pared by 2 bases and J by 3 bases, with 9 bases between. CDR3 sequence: CASSFTGVYEQYF. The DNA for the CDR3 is TGTGCCAGCAGCTTCACAGGAGTCTACGAGCAGTACTTC. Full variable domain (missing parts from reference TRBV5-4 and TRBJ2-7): ETGVTQSPTHLIKTRGQQVTLRCSSQSGHNTVSWYQQALGQGPQFIFQYYREEENGRGNFPPRFSGLQFPNYSSELNVNALELDDSALYLCASSFTGVYEQYFGPGTRLTVT.

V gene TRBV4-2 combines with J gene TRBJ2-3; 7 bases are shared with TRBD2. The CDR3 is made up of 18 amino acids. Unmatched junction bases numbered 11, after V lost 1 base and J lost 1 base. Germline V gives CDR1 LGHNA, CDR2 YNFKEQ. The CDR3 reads CASSQGVRLAERTDTQYF. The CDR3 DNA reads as TGTGCCAGCAGCCAAGGTGTTCGGCTAGCGGAACGCACAGATACGCAGTATTTT.

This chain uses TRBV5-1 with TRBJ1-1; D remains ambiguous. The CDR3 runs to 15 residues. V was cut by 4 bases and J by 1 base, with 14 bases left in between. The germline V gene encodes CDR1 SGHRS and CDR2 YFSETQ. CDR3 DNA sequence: TGCGCCAGCAGCGTCTACCGACGGGAGAACACTGAAGCTTTCTTT. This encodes CASSVYRRENTEAFF.

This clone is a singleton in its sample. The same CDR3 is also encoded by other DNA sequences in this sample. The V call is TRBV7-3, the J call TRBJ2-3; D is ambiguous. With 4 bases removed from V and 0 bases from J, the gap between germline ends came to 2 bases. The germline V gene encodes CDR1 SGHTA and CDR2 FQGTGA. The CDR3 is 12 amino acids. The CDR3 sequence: CASSSSTDTQYF. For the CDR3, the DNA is TGTGCCAGCAGCTCAAGCACAGATACGCAGTATTTT.

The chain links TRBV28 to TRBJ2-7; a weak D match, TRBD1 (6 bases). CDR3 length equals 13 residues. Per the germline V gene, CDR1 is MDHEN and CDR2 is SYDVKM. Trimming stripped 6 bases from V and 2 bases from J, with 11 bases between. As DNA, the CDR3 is TGTGCCAGCAGAGTACAGGGTCCCTACGAGCAGTACTTC. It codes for CASRVQGPYEQYF.

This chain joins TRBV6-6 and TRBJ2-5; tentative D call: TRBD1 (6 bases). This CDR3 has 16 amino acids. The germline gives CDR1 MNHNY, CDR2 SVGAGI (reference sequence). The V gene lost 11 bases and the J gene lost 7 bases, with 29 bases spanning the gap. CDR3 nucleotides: TGTGCCTGCAAGTTGAAGACCAGGGACATGCCAGGGACCCAGTACTTC. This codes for CACKLKTRDMPGTQYF.